The 14 T cell receptor beta chains listed next were all sequenced from one sample in a study of T-cell memory formation after mild COVID-19. TCRdb re-analysed the 5' RACE reads in MiXCR, keeping a single row per CDR3 protein. The sample has about 190,000 distinct CDR3 sequences; around 20% are singletons. The sequenced sample consisted of PBMCs or a T cell subset sorted from them (not recorded which). The receptors come from an adult woman who had mild COVID-19 (a few samples of this study predate the infection). Cell type and time point are not known.

This clonotype occurred once. The chain combines TRBV4-3 with TRBJ2-3; weak D call: TRBD2 (6 bases). There are 17 residues in the CDR3. Per the germline V gene, CDR1 is LGHNA and CDR2 is YSLEER. Trimming left V 1 base short and J 2 bases short, with 16 bases between. Here the CDR3 reads CASSQAGDGHSTDTQYF. CDR3 nucleotides: TGCGCCAGCAGCCAAGCGGGGGATGGGCATTCCACAGATACGCAGTATTTT.

V is TRBV10-3 and J is TRBJ2-7; 14 nucleotides match TRBD2. CDR3 size: 17 residues. Germline trimming cut 4 bases from V and 0 bases from J; bases unmatched to any gene: 5. Per the germline V gene, CDR1 is ENHRY and CDR2 is SYGVKD. In DNA form, the CDR3 reads TGTGCCATCAGTGGCCAAGGGACTAGCGGGGGCTCCTACGAGCAGTACTTC. This sequence encodes CAISGQGTSGGSYEQYF.

This clonotype was seen only a few times. The J gene is TRBJ1-2, the V gene TRBV12-3 or TRBV12-4; D gene uncertain. CDR3 size: 14 residues. The germline V and J ends were trimmed by 5 bases and 4 bases, with 14 bases remaining between them. The DNA of the CDR3 is TGTGCCAGCAGTCCACTGGCGCAGCCCTATGGCTACACCTTC. This sequence encodes CASSPLAQPYGYTF.

As regards this clonotype: The junction and the germline gene differ at one end; a read error may be behind it. The chain combines TRBV5-4 with TRBJ2-1; 8 bases map to TRBD2. Germline CDR1 reads SGHNT; CDR2 reads YYREEE (reference sequence). The length of the CDR3 is 15 residues. The CDR3 region has the DNA TGTGCCTGCAGCTCCGCCGGGACTAGAAGCAATGAGCAGTTCTTC. This sequence encodes CACSSAGTRSNEQFF.

The chain uses TRBV7-8 and TRBJ1-1, with a tentative D call TRBD1 (5 bases). This CDR3 has 15 amino acids. The germline gives CDR1 SGHVS, CDR2 FQNEAQ. Trimming took 5 bases from V and 0 from J, leaving 13 bases between them. In nucleotides, the CDR3 is TGTGCCAGCAGCCTTAATCAGGGCCTGAACACTGAAGCTTTCTTT. Translation: CASSLNQGLNTEAFF.

The V call is TRBV14, the J call TRBJ1-1; maybe TRBD1 (5 bases). Trimming cost V 0 bases and J 1 base, with 21 bases left between them. The CDR3 runs to 19 residues. Germline CDR1 SGHDN, CDR2 FVKESK. DNA for the CDR3: TGTGCCAGCAGCCAAGAATTTAGGACATGGGTAGGCCGGAACACTGAAGCTTTCTTT. Protein sequence: CASSQEFRTWVGRNTEAFF.

This chain connects TRBV29-1 to TRBJ1-1; TRBD1 agrees at 7 bases. This CDR3 comprises 12 residues. After removal of 6 bases from V and 0 bases from J, the junction contained 1 base not matched to a gene. CDR1 is SQVTM and CDR2 is ANQGSEA in the germline V gene. In DNA form, the CDR3 reads TGCAGCGTGGGACAGTTGAACACTGAAGCTTTCTTT. Its translation: CSVGQLNTEAFF.

The sample holds a few counts of this clonotype. The chain is built from TRBV5-6 and TRBJ1-1; 7 bases are a match to TRBD1. With 4 bases clipped from V and 7 bases from J, the junction kept 10 bases outside the gene matches. The CDR3 length is 14 residues. The germline V gene encodes CDR1 SGHDT and CDR2 YYEEEE. The CDR3, as DNA: TGTGCCAGCAGCGTACCCGGGACAGCAAATGAAGCTTTCTTT. Translating gives CASSVPGTANEAFF. The whole variable domain, filled in from reference TRBV5-6 and TRBJ1-1, reads DAGVTQSPTHLIKTRGQQVTLRCSPKSGHDTVSWYQQALGQGPQFIFQYYEEEERQRGNFPDRFSGHQFPNYSSELNVNALLLGDSALYLCASSVPGTANEAFFGQGTRLTVV.

The chain has TRBV12-3 or TRBV12-4 and TRBJ1-2, with D maybe TRBD1 (6 bases). Trimming took off 1 base at V and 5 bases at J, with 14 bases between the two ends. This CDR3 comprises 15 residues. This CDR3 reads CASSLDQGSRYGYTF. CDR3 in DNA: TGTGCCAGCAGTTTAGACCAGGGGAGTCGGTATGGCTACACCTTC.

This rearrangement joins TRBV10-3 to TRBJ1-5, with TRBD1 as a possible D gene (5 bases). Germline lookup yields CDR1 ENHRY and CDR2 SYGVKD. This CDR3 is built from 13 residues. Trimming pared 5 bases from V and 5 bases from J, leaving 10 bases between. The CDR3 here is CAISPGTDQPQHF. CDR3 nucleotides: TGTGCCATCAGTCCCGGGACGGATCAGCCCCAGCATTTT.

This clonotype was picked up a small number of times. The rearrangement links TRBV3-1 to TRBJ1-1; the D is unclear. Trimming removed 4 bases from V and 2 bases from J, with 8 bases in between. Germline V gene lookup returns CDR1 LGHDT and CDR2 YNNKEL (reference sequence). CDR3 length: 13 residues. The CDR3 DNA sequence: TGTGCCAGCAGCCGTAACAGAAACACTGAAGCTTTCTTT. It encodes CASSRNRNTEAFF.

This clonotype was detected a few times. The genes are TRBV2 and TRBJ2-7; D unclear. V lost 7 bases and J 5 bases, leaving 18 bases between the germline ends. This CDR3 has 14 residues. The germline gives CDR1 SNHLY, CDR2 FYNNEI. CDR3 in amino acids: CASTTTRLGDEQYF. Written as DNA, the CDR3 is TGTGCCAGCACAACAACCCGGCTAGGTGACGAGCAGTACTTC.

The chain employs TRBV7-3 and TRBJ2-6, with TRBD1 identical over 8 bases. The V gene end was trimmed by 1 base and the J gene end by 0 bases; junction bases not matched to a gene: 5. The CDR3 is made up of 18 amino acids. The V gene's germline CDR1 is SGHTA and CDR2 FQGTGA. The CDR3 DNA follows: TGTGCCAGCAGCTTAAGGGACAGGTTTTACTCTGGGGCCAACGTCCTGACTTTC. Translating it yields CASSLRDRFYSGANVLTF.

The V gene is TRBV10-3, the J gene TRBJ1-5, with D maybe TRBD1 (6 bases). The CDR3 runs to 14 residues. Germline assignment: CDR1 ENHRY and CDR2 SYGVKD. V was shortened by 1 base and J by 4 bases, with 8 bases between the two germline ends. CDR3: CAISELTGNQPQHF. The CDR3 coding sequence is TGTGCCATCAGTGAGTTAACAGGGAATCAGCCCCAGCATTTT.